The T cell receptor (beta chain) described here comes from a study of cytomegalovirus exposure and HLA in healthy donors. Of note for this clone: It is unclear where the CDR3 begins or ends on the DNA, so no DNA is shown, and the CDR3 is as TCRdb lists it.

Counting both end residues, the CDR3 totals 18 amino acids. 13 Jbeta primers and 60 Vbeta primers were used for the PCR. TCRdb's copy holds only in-frame clones and misses some; the assay was immunoSEQ multiplex PCR. The sample lists some 140,000 clones, 73% occurring once. This sequence was found in a woman aged 40 to 50 in good health and CMV-seronegative. V is TRBV21-1 and J is TRBJ2-1; the D segment call TRBD2 is taken from the table without a DNA check. TRBV21-1 is a pseudogene locus. Sequenced input: PBMCs. The CDR3 here is CASSKCVAGGSSYNEQFF.